The 28 T cell receptor beta chains below come from one sample, sequenced in a study of T cell repertoires in cytomegalovirus infection. TCRdb called the reads again in MiXCR, with one record for every CDR3 protein. The table lists 200,000 to 300,000 distinct CDR3 sequences, about 12% of them singletons. The sample was PBMCs. Receptors originate from a human donor in good health (CMV status not recorded). Some clones in this sample may be carry-over from other donors' samples.

Ten or more counts support this clonotype. The chain couples TRBV10-3 to TRBJ2-7; 8 bases line up with TRBD1. Germline-derived CDR1 and CDR2 are ENHRY and SYGVKD. Trimming cost V 2 bases and J 5 bases; bases outside gene matches: 5. This CDR3 region has 14 residues. The CDR3: CAISERGTGDEQYF. In DNA, the CDR3 is TGTGCCATCAGTGAGCGTGGGACAGGTGACGAGCAGTACTTC.

In its sample, this clonotype was seen many times. V is TRBV10-3 and J is TRBJ1-1; no firm D call. The CDR3 has 13 amino acids. Per germline, CDR1 ENHRY and CDR2 SYGVKD. The V end was cut by 0 bases, the J end by 5 bases, with 7 bases between. Here the CDR3 reads CAISESRGTEAFF. The CDR3 nucleotides are TGTGCCATCAGTGAGTCGAGAGGTACTGAAGCTTTCTTT.

The table lists this clonotype with a few counts. The chain recombines TRBV5-1 with TRBJ1-1; D ambiguous. V was cut by 0 bases and J by 0 bases, with 9 bases left in between. The V gene's germline CDR1 is SGHRS and CDR2 YFSETQ. CDR3 length: 15 residues. CDR3 protein: CASSLGAGMNTEAFF. Written as DNA, the CDR3 is TGCGCCAGCAGCTTGGGGGCAGGTATGAACACTGAAGCTTTCTTT. The full variable domain, in which reference TRBV5-1 and TRBJ1-1 provide the parts outside the CDR3, is KAGVTQTPRYLIKTRGQQVTLSCSPISGHRSVSWYQQTPGQGLQFLFEYFSETQRNKGNFPGRFSGRQFSNSRSEMNVSTLELGDSALYLCASSLGAGMNTEAFFGQGTRLTVV.

This clonotype was picked up a small number of times. The chain joins TRBV11-2 to TRBJ2-7, with 9 nucleotides matching TRBD1. The CDR3 totals 18 residues. Trimming at V came to 5 bases and at J to 1 base, leaving 15 bases not matched to a gene. The germline CDR1 and CDR2 sequences are SGHAT and FQNNGV. CDR3 nucleotide sequence: TGTGCCAGCAGCAATAATAGGCGGACAGGGGATAGGTCCTACGAGCAGTACTTC. Its translation: CASSNNRRTGDRSYEQYF.

This clonotype has more than one count but fewer than ten. The CDR3 protein is CSVEITGGQYF. Written as DNA, the CDR3 is TGCAGCGTTGAAATCACAGGAGGGCAGTATTTT. The V gene is TRBV29-1, the J gene TRBJ2-3; D might be TRBD1 or TRBD2, each matching 5 bases. Germline loops: CDR1 SQVTM, CDR2 ANQGSEA. Trimming removed 2 bases from V and 11 bases from J, with 11 bases in between. This CDR3 is built from 11 residues.

This clonotype was picked up many times. This chain links TRBV7-2 with TRBJ1-2, with D tentatively TRBD1 (6 bases). Trimming left V 8 bases short and J 14 bases short, with 21 bases between. Per the germline V gene, CDR1 is SGHTA and CDR2 is FQGNSA. The CDR3 extends over 12 amino acids. The CDR3 protein is CASDLGGRAETF. The CDR3 nucleotides read TGTGCCAGCGACCTCGGGGGCAGGGCGGAAACCTTC.

This clonotype was counted at least ten times. The gene calls are TRBV7-2 and TRBJ2-7; 10 bases are a match to TRBD1. The CDR3 is 15 residues long. CDR1 SGHTA and CDR2 FQGNSA come from the germline V gene. The junction had 5 bases not matched to a gene; V was cut back by 3 bases and J by 3 bases. For the CDR3, the DNA is TGTGCCAGCAGCTTGTTGGGACAGGGGTTCTACGAGCAGTACTTC. Amino acids: CASSLLGQGFYEQYF.

This clonotype was recorded a few times. The chain recombines TRBV5-1 with TRBJ2-3; tentative D call: TRBD2 (5 bases). The CDR3 totals 15 residues. V lost 2 bases to trimming and J lost 2 bases, with 12 bases between them. Per the germline V gene, CDR1 is SGHRS and CDR2 is YFSETQ. The CDR3 nucleotides read TGCGCCAGCAGCTTCCGTCAGGACTCCACAGATACGCAGTATTTT. Translated, it gives CASSFRQDSTDTQYF. Looking up the rest from reference TRBV5-1 and TRBJ2-3 gives the full variable domain: KAGVTQTPRYLIKTRGQQVTLSCSPISGHRSVSWYQQTPGQGLQFLFEYFSETQRNKGNFPGRFSGRQFSNSRSEMNVSTLELGDSALYLCASSFRQDSTDTQYFGPGTRLTVL.

The CDR3 sequence is CASSHLEGLQETQYF. CDR3 nucleotides: TGCGCCAGCAGCCACCTTGAGGGCCTCCAAGAGACCCAGTACTTC. The chain joins TRBV4-3 to TRBJ2-5; perhaps TRBD2 as D (5 bases). The germline V and J ends were trimmed by 3 bases and 1 base, with 12 bases remaining between them. Per germline, CDR1 LGHNA and CDR2 YSLEER. CDR3 length: 15 residues.

This clonotype has only a few counts. The CDR3: CASIEAGGEKLFF. Here the CDR3 DNA reads TGTGCCAGCATTGAGGCAGGCGGGGAAAAACTGTTTTTT. This chain connects TRBV28 to TRBJ1-4; D is uncertain. The germline V gene encodes CDR1 MDHEN and CDR2 SYDVKM. Trimming cost V 7 bases and J 8 bases, with 14 bases left between them. The CDR3 has 13 residues. Full variable domain (missing parts from reference TRBV28 and TRBJ1-4): DVKVTQSSRYLVKRTGEKVFLECVQDMDHENMFWYRQDPGLGLRLIYFSYDVKMKEKGDIPEGYSVSREKKERFSLILESASTNQTSMYLCASIEAGGEKLFFGSGTQLSVL.

This clonotype was seen many times. The chain combines TRBV20-1 with TRBJ2-3; D ambiguous. V dropped 3 bases and J dropped 7 bases, with 11 bases sitting between them. The CDR3 has 12 residues. The germline V gene encodes CDR1 DFQATT and CDR2 SNEGSKA (reference sequence). The CDR3 region has the DNA TGCAGTGCTAGGATTCCCGGAAATACGCAGTATTTT. It yields the protein CSARIPGNTQYF.

The rearrangement links TRBV12-3 or TRBV12-4 to TRBJ1-5; D is unresolved. The CDR3 is made up of 13 amino acids. V gave up 4 bases and J gave up 3 bases, with 7 bases separating them. The CDR3 DNA reads as TGTGCCAGCAGTTCATCCAACAATCAGCCCCAGCATTTT. Protein product: CASSSSNNQPQHF.

In its sample, this clonotype was seen many times. The CDR3 loop reads CASSLTSGITDTQYF. The CDR3 DNA follows: TGTGCCAGCAGTTTAACTAGCGGAATCACAGATACGCAGTATTTT. V usage is TRBV7-2 and J usage is TRBJ2-3; 8 bases map to TRBD2. The germline CDR1 and CDR2 sequences are SGHTA and FQGNSA. The length of the CDR3 is 15 residues. V shed 6 bases and J 2 bases; nucleotides not matched to a gene: 7. The full variable domain, completed using reference TRBV7-2 and TRBJ2-3, is GAGVSQSPSNKVTEKGKDVELRCDPISGHTALYWYRQSLGQGLEFLIYFQGNSAPDKSGLPSDRFSAERTGGSVSTLTIQRTQQEDSAVYLCASSLTSGITDTQYFGPGTRLTVL.

V is TRBV12-3 or TRBV12-4 and J is TRBJ1-5; D unresolved. V lost 0 bases, J lost 6 bases, and 12 bases lay in between. CDR3 length equals 15 residues. CDR3 in DNA: TGTGCCAGCAGTTTAGCCCCTGGGGTTTTTCAGCCCCAGCATTTT. This translates into CASSLAPGVFQPQHF.

The CDR3 sequence: CASSSSVTSGGIEQFF. The CDR3 coding sequence is TGTGCCAGCAGCTCATCTGTGACTAGCGGGGGGATTGAGCAGTTCTTC. This chain joins TRBV11-1 and TRBJ2-1; 13 nucleotides agree with TRBD2. The CDR3 contains 16 residues. Germline CDR1 and CDR2: SGHAT and FQDESV (reference sequence). The J segment lost 9 bases and the V segment lost 4 bases, leaving 9 bases of the junction unmatched.

This clonotype appeared many times. This chain joins TRBV6-5 and TRBJ2-3, with D hard to call. The CDR3 is made up of 15 amino acids. The V end was cut by 2 bases, the J end by 0 bases, with 9 bases between. Germline CDR1 is MNHEY and CDR2 is SVGAGI. The DNA of the CDR3 is TGTGCCAGCAGTTACGGGTTACCTAGCACAGATACGCAGTATTTT. This translates into CASSYGLPSTDTQYF.

The table lists this clonotype with many counts. CDR3 residues: CASRRQGRTNEKLFF. Here the CDR3 DNA reads TGTGCCAGCAGGAGACAGGGACGAACTAATGAAAAACTGTTTTTT. The V call is TRBV6-1, the J call TRBJ1-4; TRBD1 matches 7 bases. Germline V gene sequence: CDR1 MNHNS, CDR2 SASEGT. The CDR3 extends over 15 amino acids. J was trimmed by 1 base and V by 6 bases; bases with no gene match: 5.

The chain joins TRBV4-2 to TRBJ1-5; D is unresolved. Germline-derived CDR1 and CDR2 are LGHNA and YNFKEQ. The CDR3 has 14 residues. V was shortened by 1 base and J by 6 bases, with 10 bases between the two germline ends. The CDR3 region is CASSQGIISQPQHF. DNA for the CDR3: TGTGCCAGCAGCCAAGGGATAATTAGTCAGCCCCAGCATTTT.

Many counts were recorded for this clonotype. This sequence joins TRBV7-2 and TRBJ2-7, with a weak D call TRBD2 (6 bases). The ends were cut back, 2 bases at V and 3 bases at J, with 17 bases in the middle. CDR3 size: 16 residues. In germline, CDR1 is SGHTA, CDR2 FQGNSA. CDR3 loop: CASSLQWSPGVYEQYF. The CDR3 coding sequence is TGTGCCAGCAGCTTACAGTGGAGCCCGGGGGTCTACGAGCAGTACTTC.

There are a few counts of this clonotype. The V call is TRBV7-6, the J call TRBJ1-6; D gene uncertain. Germline-derived CDR1 and CDR2 are SGHVS and FNYEAQ. The CDR3 length is 14 residues. The V end lost 5 bases, the J end lost 8 bases, and 13 bases lay between the germline ends. CDR3 amino acids: CASSQNHRDSPLHF. CDR3 bases: TGTGCCAGCAGCCAAAACCATAGGGATTCACCCCTCCACTTT.

V gene TRBV10-3 combines with J gene TRBJ2-3; D might be TRBD1 (5 bases). V lost 2 bases, J lost 3 bases, and 9 bases lay in between. CDR3 length: 14 amino acids. Germline V lookup: CDR1 ENHRY, CDR2 SYGVKD. CDR3: CAISEGHKTDTQYF. CDR3 coding DNA: TGTGCCATCAGTGAGGGACATAAAACAGATACGCAGTATTTT.

The gene calls are TRBV20-1 and TRBJ2-5; D may be TRBD2 (6 bases). This CDR3 is built from 12 residues. In germline, CDR1 is DFQATT, CDR2 SNEGSKA (reference sequence). V lost 5 bases and J lost 10, with 17 bases in between. CDR3 sequence: CSARSGSGGQYF. DNA for the CDR3: TGCAGTGCTCGTAGCGGCTCGGGTGGCCAGTACTTC.

The CDR3 here is CASSQDLLGSSGANVLTF. The CDR3 DNA is TGTGCCAGCAGCCAAGATCTCCTAGGGAGCTCTGGGGCCAACGTCCTGACTTTC. The V call is TRBV14, the J call TRBJ2-6, with D maybe TRBD2 (5 bases). Germline values: CDR1 SGHDN, CDR2 FVKESK. Trimming cost V 0 bases and J 0 bases, with 12 bases left between them. The CDR3 sequence is 18 residues long. Drawing the rest from reference TRBV14 and TRBJ2-6, the complete variable domain is EAGVTQFPSHSVIEKGQTVTLRCDPISGHDNLYWYRRVMGKEIKFLLHFVKESKQDESGMPNNRFLAERTGGTYSTLKVQPAELEDSGVYFCASSQDLLGSSGANVLTFGAGSRLTVL.

This clonotype was seen at least ten times. The V and J genes are TRBV6-5 and TRBJ1-2, with unresolved D. The ends were cut back, 0 bases at V and 3 bases at J, with 8 bases in the middle. The CDR3 length is 14 residues. Per the germline V gene, CDR1 is MNHEY and CDR2 is SVGAGI. Here the CDR3 DNA reads TGTGCCAGCAGTTACTCGATCGCAGACTATGGCTACACCTTC. This translates into CASSYSIADYGYTF.

Comment on this clonotype: This clone may be a read error of a much larger clone one base away. The chain couples TRBV19 to TRBJ1-1, with D possibly being TRBD1 (5 bases). This CDR3 contains 14 residues. Germline CDR1 LNHDA, CDR2 SQIVND (reference sequence). The CDR3 protein is CASSIPGRNTVAFF. The CDR3 nucleotides are TGTGCCAGTAGTATCCCGGGACGGAACACTGTAGCTTTCTTT.

In its sample, this clonotype was seen a few times. The rearrangement uses TRBV29-1 and TRBJ1-2; D is undetermined. The germline V and J ends were trimmed by 4 bases and 8 bases, with 14 bases remaining between them. The CDR3 is 12 residues long. Germline V gives CDR1 SQVTM, CDR2 ANQGSEA. The CDR3 region has the DNA TGCAGCGTTGGATCGGACCCGGCAGGCTACACCTTC. Encoded protein: CSVGSDPAGYTF.

This clonotype was recorded many times. This CDR3 reads CASSLLGNTEAFF. Written as DNA, the CDR3 is TGTGCCAGCAGCTTACTGGGGAACACTGAAGCTTTCTTT. The chain recombines TRBV28 with TRBJ1-1; D gene unclear. The CDR3 has 13 residues. V shed 6 bases and J shed 1 base, with 9 bases lying between them. From germline, CDR1 is MDHEN and CDR2 SYDVKM.

This clonotype was seen at least ten times. The genes are TRBV27 and TRBJ2-4; the D gene is possibly TRBD2 (7 bases). V was clipped by 2 bases and J by 2 bases, with 13 bases between them. The V gene's germline CDR1 is MNHEY and CDR2 SMNVEV (reference sequence). The CDR3 sequence is 16 residues long. The CDR3, as DNA: TGTGCCAGCAGTTTAATAGGGGGACTATCCAAAAACATTCAGTACTTC. It codes for CASSLIGGLSKNIQYF.